A selection of T cell receptor beta chains follows, all from one sample in a study of T cell changes during pregnancy in multiple sclerosis. Produced via immunoSEQ multiplex PCR; TCRdb's table is partial and in-frame only. Here the sample spans some 120,000 clones, 80% to 95% being singletons. The specimen was peripheral blood, collected in the third trimester of pregnancy. These receptor sequences come from a female donor with multiple sclerosis, enrolled in a pregnancy study. Each CDR3 is given with its conserved first and last residue.

V | length | CDR3
TRBV5-6 | 15 | CASSLVGGGALEQYF
TRBV10-2 | 19 | CASTEAIAGGTGIDYEQYF
TRBV5-5 | 14 | CASSLGLVTGELFF
TRBV9 | 13 | CASSASSGNTIYF
TRBV15 | 14 | CATSRDGTSQPQHF
TRBV7-7 | 13 | CASSQYQGYEQYF
TRBV9 | 14 | CASSVGGSPNEQFF
TRBV29-1 | 13 | CSVFGGTNTEAFF
TRBV27 | 16 | CASSLGTSGGGETQYF
TRBV28 | 16 | CASSLGLAGGSYEQYF
TRBV30 | 18 | CAWSVITRTGGPGTEAFF
TRBV7-9 | 16 | CASSAPKDRGGYEQYF
TRBV5-4 | 15 | CASSPLASGRGELFF
TRBV27 | 14 | CASSVTGGLQPQHF
TRBV5-1 | 15 | CASSLAGLVQETQYF
TRBV4-2 | 14 | CASSPRTGTDEAFF
TRBV9 | 15 | CASSVGTTLNEKLFF
TRBV30 | 15 | CAWSPVGASNQPQHF
TRBV5-1 | 14 | CASSSDRGDTEAFF
TRBV6-5 | 15 | CASRPQGAGTDTQYF
TRBV2 | 14 | CASTGGEGRGELFF
TRBV7-3 | 13 | CASSLGQGAEAFF
TRBV5-1 | 14 | CTCEFDDSGNTIYF
TRBV6-1 | 11 | CASRGQLEWFF
TRBV7-3 | 13 | CASSSGAGETQYF
TRBV11-2 | 17 | CASSPQRTSGRAFEQFF